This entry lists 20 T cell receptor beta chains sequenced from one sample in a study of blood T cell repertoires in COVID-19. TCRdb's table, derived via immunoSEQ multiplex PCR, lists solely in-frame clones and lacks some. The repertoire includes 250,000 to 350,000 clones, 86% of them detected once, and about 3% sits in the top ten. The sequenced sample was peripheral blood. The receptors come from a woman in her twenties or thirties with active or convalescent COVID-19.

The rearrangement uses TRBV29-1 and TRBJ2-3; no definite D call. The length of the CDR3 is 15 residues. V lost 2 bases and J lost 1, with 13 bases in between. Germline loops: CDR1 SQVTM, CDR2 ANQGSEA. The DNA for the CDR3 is TGCAGCGTTGAAATCCCCCTCACAGGCACAGATACGCAGTATTTT. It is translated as CSVEIPLTGTDTQYF.

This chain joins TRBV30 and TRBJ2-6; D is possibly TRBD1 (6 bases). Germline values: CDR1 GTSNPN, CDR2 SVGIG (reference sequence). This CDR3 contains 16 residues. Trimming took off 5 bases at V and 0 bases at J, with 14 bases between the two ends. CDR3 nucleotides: TGTGCCTGGTACAGGGTAGGAGTCTCTGGGGCCAACGTCCTGACTTTC. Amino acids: CAWYRVGVSGANVLTF. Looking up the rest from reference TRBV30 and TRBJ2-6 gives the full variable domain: SQTIHQWPATLVQPVGSPLSLECTVEGTSNPNLYWYRQAAGRGLQLLFYSVGIGQISSEVPQNLSASRPQDRQFILSSKKLLLSDSGFYLCAWYRVGVSGANVLTFGAGSRLTVL.

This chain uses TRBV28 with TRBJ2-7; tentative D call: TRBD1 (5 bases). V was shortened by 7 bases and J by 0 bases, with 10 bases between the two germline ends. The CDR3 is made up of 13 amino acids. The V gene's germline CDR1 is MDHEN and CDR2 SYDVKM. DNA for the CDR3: TGTGCCAGCAACAAAGGGGACTCCTACGAGCAGTACTTC. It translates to CASNKGDSYEQYF.

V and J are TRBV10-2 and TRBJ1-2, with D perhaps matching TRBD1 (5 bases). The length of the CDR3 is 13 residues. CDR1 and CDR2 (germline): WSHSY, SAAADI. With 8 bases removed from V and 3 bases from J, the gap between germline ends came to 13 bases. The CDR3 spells CASFGREDYGYTF. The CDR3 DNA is TGCGCCAGCTTCGGCAGGGAGGACTATGGCTACACCTTC.

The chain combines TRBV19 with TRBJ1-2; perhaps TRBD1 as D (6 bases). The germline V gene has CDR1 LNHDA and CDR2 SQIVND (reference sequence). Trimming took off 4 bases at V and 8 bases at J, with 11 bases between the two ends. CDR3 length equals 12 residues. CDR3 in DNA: TGTGCCAGTAGTAGGACAGTACACGGCTACACCTTC. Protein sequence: CASSRTVHGYTF.

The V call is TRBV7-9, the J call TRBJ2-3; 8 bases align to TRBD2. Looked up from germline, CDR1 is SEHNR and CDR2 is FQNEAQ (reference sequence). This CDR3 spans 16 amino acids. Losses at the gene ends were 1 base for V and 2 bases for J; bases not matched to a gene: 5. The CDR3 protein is CASSLDAGGSTDTQYF. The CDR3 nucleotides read TGTGCCAGCAGCTTAGACGCGGGGGGCTCCACAGATACGCAGTATTTT.

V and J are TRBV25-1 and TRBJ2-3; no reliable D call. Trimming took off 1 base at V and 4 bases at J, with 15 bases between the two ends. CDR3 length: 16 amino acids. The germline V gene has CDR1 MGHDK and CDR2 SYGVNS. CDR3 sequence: CASSESGRVPPDTQYF. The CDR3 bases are TGTGCCAGCAGTGAATCCGGCCGGGTCCCCCCAGATACGCAGTATTTT.

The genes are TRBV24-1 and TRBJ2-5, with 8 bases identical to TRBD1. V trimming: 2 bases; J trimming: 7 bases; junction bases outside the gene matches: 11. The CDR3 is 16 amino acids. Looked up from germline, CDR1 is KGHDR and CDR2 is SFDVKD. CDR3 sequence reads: CATSDSGDGTGGTQYF. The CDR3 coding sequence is TGTGCCACCAGTGATTCTGGGGACGGCACAGGGGGGACCCAGTACTTC.

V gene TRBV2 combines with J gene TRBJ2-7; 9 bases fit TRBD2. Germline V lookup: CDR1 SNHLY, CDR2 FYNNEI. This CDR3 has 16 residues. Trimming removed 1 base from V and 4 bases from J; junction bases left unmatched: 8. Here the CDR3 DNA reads TGTGCCAGCAGTGAAGGGGCTAGCGGGGAAGGGTACGAGCAGTACTTC. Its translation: CASSEGASGEGYEQYF.

The CDR3 reads CASSPLGLAGGSQYF. The CDR3 DNA is TGTGCCAGCAGTCCCCTGGGACTAGCGGGGGGCTCGCAGTACTTC. The V and J genes are TRBV28 and TRBJ2-7; 15 bases are a match to TRBD2. V was clipped by 5 bases and J by 9 bases; unmatched bases: 8. There are 15 residues in the CDR3. The germline CDR1 and CDR2 sequences are MDHEN and SYDVKM.

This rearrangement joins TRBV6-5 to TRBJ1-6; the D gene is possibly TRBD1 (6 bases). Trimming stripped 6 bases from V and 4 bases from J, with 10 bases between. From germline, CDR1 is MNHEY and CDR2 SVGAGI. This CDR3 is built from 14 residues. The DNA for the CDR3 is TGTGCCAGCAGGGACAGCCCGTATAATTCACCCCTCCACTTT. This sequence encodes CASRDSPYNSPLHF.

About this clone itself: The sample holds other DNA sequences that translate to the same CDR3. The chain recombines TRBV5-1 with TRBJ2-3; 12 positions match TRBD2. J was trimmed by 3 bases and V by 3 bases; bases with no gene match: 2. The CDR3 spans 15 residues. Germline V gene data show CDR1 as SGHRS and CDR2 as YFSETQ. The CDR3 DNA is TGCGCCAGCAGCTCCGGGACTAGCGGGACAGATACGCAGTATTTT. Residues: CASSSGTSGTDTQYF.

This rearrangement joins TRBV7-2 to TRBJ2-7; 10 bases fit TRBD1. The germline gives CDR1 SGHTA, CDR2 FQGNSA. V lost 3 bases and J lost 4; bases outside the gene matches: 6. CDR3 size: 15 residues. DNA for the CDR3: TGTGCCAGCAGCTTCTCCGGGACAGGGGAATACGAGCAGTACTTC. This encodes CASSFSGTGEYEQYF.

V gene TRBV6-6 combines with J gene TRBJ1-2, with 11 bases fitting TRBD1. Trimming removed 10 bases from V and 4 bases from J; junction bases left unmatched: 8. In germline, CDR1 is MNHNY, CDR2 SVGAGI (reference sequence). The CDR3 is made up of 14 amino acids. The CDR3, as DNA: TGTGCCACCATACCAGGGACAGGGGGCTATGGCTACACCTTC. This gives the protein CATIPGTGGYGYTF.

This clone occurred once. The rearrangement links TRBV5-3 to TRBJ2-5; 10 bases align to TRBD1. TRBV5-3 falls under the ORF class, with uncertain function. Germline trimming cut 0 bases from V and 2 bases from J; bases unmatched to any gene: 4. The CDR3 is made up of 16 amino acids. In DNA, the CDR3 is TGTGCCAGAAGCTTGGCGGGACAGGGGAAGCAAGAGACCCAGTACTTC. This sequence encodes CARSLAGQGKQETQYF.

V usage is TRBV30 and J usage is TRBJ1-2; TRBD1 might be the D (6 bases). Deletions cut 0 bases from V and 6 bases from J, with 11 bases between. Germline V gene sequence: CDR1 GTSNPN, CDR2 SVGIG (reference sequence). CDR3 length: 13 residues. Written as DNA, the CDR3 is TGTGCCTGGAGTGTAGGGGGAGGGGATGGCTACACCTTC. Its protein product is CAWSVGGGDGYTF.

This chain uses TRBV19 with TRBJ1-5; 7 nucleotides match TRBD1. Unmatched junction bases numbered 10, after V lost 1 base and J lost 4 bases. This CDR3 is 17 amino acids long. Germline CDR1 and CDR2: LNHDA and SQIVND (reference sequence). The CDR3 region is CASSIGPGGPSNQPQHF. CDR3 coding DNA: TGTGCCAGTAGTATAGGACCAGGGGGTCCCTCTAATCAGCCCCAGCATTTT. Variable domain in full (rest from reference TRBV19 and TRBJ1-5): DGGITQSPKYLFRKEGQNVTLSCEQNLNHDAMYWYRQDPGQGLRLIYYSQIVNDFQKGDIAEGYSVSREKKESFPLTVTSAQKNPTAFYLCASSIGPGGPSNQPQHFGDGTRLSIL.

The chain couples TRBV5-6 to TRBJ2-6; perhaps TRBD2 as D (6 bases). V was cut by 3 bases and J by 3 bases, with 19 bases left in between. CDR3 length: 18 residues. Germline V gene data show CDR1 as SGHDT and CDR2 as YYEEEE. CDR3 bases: TGTGCCAGCAGCTCTTCCGGCGGAGGGTTTAGTGGGGCCAACGTCCTGACTTTC. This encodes CASSSSGGGFSGANVLTF.

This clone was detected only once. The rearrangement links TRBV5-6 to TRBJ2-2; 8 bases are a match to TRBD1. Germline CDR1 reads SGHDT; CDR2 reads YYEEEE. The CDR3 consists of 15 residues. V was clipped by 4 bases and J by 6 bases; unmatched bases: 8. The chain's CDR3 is CASSPRRTGSGELFF. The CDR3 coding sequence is TGTGCCAGCAGCCCCAGGCGGACAGGGTCCGGGGAGCTGTTTTTT.

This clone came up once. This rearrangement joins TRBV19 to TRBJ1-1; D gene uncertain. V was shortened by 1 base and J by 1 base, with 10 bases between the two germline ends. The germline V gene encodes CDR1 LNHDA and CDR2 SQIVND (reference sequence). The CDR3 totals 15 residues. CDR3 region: CASSIGLRRNTEAFF. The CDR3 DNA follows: TGTGCCAGTAGTATAGGTTTGAGGAGGAACACTGAAGCTTTCTTT. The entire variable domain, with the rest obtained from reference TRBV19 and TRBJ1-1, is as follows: DGGITQSPKYLFRKEGQNVTLSCEQNLNHDAMYWYRQDPGQGLRLIYYSQIVNDFQKGDIAEGYSVSREKKESFPLTVTSAQKNPTAFYLCASSIGLRRNTEAFFGQGTRLTVV.